Reported below is one TCR beta chain. The CDR3 covers 14 residues. CDR1 and CDR2 from the germline V gene are SGHTA and FQGNSA. V lost 4 bases and J lost 2, with 11 bases in between. In the original processing: Using reference gene primer amplification, nucleated cell counts were estimated. This table comes from immunoSEQ multiplex PCR, and its TCRdb copy is limited to in-frame clones, with some not included. V, J and clone size reflect that table, while D and trimming were determined from the DNA. This sample has approximately 130,000 clones, with over 70% found just once. The data were obtained in a study of blood T cell repertoires in COVID-19. Study background: There were acute and convalescent COVID-19 samples, and they came from the United States, Italy and Spain. PBMCs, B-cell-depleted T cells, or T cells provided the cDNA or gDNA that made up the material.

The chain recombines TRBV7-2 with TRBJ1-2; D possibly corresponds to TRBD1 (5 bases). The sequenced sample was peripheral blood. This TCR came from a man older than 75 with acute or convalescent COVID-19. The CDR3 is CASSSQQGNYGYTF. In nucleotides, the CDR3 is TGTGCCAGCAGCTCTCAGCAGGGAAACTATGGCTACACCTTC.